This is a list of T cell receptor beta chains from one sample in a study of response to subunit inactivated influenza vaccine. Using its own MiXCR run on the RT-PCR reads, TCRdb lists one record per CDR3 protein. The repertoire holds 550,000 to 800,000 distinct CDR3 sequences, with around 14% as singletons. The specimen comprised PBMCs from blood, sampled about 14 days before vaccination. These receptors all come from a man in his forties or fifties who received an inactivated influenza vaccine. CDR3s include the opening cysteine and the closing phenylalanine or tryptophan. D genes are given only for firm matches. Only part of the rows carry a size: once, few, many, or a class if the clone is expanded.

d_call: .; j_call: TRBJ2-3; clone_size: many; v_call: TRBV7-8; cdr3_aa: CASSSSASTDTQYF; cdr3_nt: TGTGCCAGCAGCTCATCCGCTTCCACAGATACGCAGTATTTT
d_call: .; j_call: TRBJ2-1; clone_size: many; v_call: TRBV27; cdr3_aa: CASSLIPDNSEQFF; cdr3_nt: TGTGCCAGCAGTTTAATTCCGGACAACAGTGAGCAGTTCTTC
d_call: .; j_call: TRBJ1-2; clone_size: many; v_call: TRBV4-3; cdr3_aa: CASSPLQGYGYTF; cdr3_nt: TGCGCCAGCAGCCCCCTGCAGGGCTATGGCTACACCTTC
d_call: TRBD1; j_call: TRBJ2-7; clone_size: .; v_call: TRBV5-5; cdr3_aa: CASSTGTVTISYEQYF; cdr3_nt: TGTGCCAGCAGCACCGGGACAGTCACTATCTCCTACGAGCAGTACTTC
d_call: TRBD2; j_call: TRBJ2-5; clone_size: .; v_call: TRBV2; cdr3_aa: CASQGTSGHQETQYF; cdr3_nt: TGTGCCAGCCAAGGGACTAGCGGACACCAAGAGACCCAGTACTTC
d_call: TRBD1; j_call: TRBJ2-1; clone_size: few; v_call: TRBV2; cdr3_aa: CASSPRDRGLYEQFF; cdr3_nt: TGTGCCAGCAGCCCCCGGGACAGGGGCCTTTATGAGCAGTTCTTC
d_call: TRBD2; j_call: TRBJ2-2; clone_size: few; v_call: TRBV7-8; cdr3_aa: CASSFSGSNTGELFF; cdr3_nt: TGTGCCAGCAGTTTTAGCGGGTCTAACACCGGGGAGCTGTTTTTT
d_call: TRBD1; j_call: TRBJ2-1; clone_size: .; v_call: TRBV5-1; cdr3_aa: CASSLAGDRTYNEQFF; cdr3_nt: TGCGCCAGCAGCTTGGCCGGGGACAGAACCTACAATGAGCAGTTCTTC
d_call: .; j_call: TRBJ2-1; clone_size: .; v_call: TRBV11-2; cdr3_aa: CASSLDFDLSSYNEQFF; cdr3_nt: TGTGCCAGCAGCTTAGACTTCGACTTGAGCTCCTACAATGAGCAGTTCTTC
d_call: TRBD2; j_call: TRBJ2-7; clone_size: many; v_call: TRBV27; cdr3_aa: CASSPTSGATYEQYF; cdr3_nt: TGTGCCAGCAGTCCTACTAGCGGAGCAACCTACGAGCAGTACTTC
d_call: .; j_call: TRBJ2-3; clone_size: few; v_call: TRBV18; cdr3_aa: CASSPSRGSSTDTQYF; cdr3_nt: TGTGCCAGCTCACCGTCCAGGGGTTCGAGCACAGATACGCAGTATTTT
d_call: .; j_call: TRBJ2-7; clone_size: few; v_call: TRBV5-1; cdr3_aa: CASSPTPRESYEQYF; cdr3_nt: TGCGCCAGCAGCCCTACCCCCAGGGAGAGCTACGAGCAGTACTTC
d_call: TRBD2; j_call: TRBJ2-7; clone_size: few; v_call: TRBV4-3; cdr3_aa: CASSQGASGTYEQYF; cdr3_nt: TGCGCCAGCAGCCAAGGCGCTAGCGGTACCTACGAGCAGTACTTC
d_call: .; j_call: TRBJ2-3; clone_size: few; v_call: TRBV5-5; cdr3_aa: CASSLVVGASTDTQYF; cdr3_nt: TGTGCCAGCAGCTTGGTTGTTGGTGCTAGCACAGATACGCAGTATTTT
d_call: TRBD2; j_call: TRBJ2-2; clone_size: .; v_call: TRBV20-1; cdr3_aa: CSARDLLAGQAGELFF; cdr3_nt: TGCAGTGCTAGAGATCTGCTAGCGGGACAAGCCGGGGAGCTGTTTTTT
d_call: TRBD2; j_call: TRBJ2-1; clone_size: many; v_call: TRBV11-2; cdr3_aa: CASSLEPPVAGYNEQFF; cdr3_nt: TGTGCCAGCAGCTTAGAACCCCCCGTAGCGGGCTACAATGAGCAGTTCTTC
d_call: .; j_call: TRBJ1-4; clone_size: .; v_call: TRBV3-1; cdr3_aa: CASSHAPINEKLFF; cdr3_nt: TGTGCCAGCAGCCATGCACCGATTAATGAAAAACTGTTTTTT
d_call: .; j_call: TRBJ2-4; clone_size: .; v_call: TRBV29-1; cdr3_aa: CSVEVRGATNIQYF; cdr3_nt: TGCAGCGTTGAAGTAAGAGGGGCGACGAACATTCAGTACTTC
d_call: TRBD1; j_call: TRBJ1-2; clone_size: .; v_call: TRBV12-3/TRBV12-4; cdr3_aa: CASSLRGRRWGYTF; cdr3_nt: TGTGCCAGCAGTCTCAGGGGGCGAAGGTGGGGCTACACCTTC
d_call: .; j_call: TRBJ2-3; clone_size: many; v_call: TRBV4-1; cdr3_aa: CASSHNAGEGTDTQYF; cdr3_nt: TGCGCCAGCAGCCATAATGCAGGGGAAGGCACAGATACGCAGTATTTT
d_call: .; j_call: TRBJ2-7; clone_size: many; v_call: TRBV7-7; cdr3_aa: CASSFASSYEQYF; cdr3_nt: TGTGCTAGCAGCTTTGCCAGCTCCTACGAGCAGTACTTC
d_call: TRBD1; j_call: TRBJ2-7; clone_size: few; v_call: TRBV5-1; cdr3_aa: CASGRTGVSYEQYF; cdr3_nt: TGCGCCAGCGGCCGGACAGGGGTCTCCTACGAGCAGTACTTC
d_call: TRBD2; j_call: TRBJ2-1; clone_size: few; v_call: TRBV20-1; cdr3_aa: CSASPLAGARSYNEQFF; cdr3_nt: TGCAGTGCTAGCCCTTTAGCGGGGGCCCGCTCCTACAATGAGCAGTTCTTC
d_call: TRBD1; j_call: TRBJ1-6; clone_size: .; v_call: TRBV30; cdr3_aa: CAWSAGTGDRHRSYNSPLHF; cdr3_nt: TGTGCCTGGAGCGCAGGGACAGGAGACCGCCATAGGTCCTATAATTCACCCCTCCACTTT
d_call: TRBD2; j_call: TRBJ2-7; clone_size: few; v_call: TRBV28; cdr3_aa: CASTTGRLAGRTTREQYF; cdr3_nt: TGTGCCAGCACTACCGGTCGACTAGCGGGACGGACTACTCGCGAGCAGTACTTC
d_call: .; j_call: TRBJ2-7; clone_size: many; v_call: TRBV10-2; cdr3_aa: CASSDLGPIYEQYF; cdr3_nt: TGCGCCAGCAGTGATCTAGGACCCATCTACGAGCAGTACTTC
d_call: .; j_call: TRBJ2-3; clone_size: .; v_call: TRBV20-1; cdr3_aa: CSASADHNFPNTQYF; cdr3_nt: TGCAGTGCTAGTGCCGACCATAACTTTCCCAATACGCAGTATTTT
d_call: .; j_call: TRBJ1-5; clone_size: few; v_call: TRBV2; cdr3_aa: CASSATGEVQPQHF; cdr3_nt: TGTGCCAGCAGTGCAACCGGGGAAGTTCAGCCCCAGCATTTT
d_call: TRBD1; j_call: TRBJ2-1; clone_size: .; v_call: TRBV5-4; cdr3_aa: CASSGTGSYNEQFF; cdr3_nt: TGTGCCAGCAGCGGGACAGGCTCCTACAATGAGCAGTTCTTC
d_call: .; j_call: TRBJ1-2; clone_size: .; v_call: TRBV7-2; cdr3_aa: CASSLAHGGAYGYTF; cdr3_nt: TGTGCCAGCAGCTTAGCCCATGGAGGGGCCTATGGCTACACCTTC
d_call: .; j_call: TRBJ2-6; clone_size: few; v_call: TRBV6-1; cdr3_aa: CASTENGANVLTF; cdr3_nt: TGTGCCAGCACGGAGAATGGGGCCAACGTCCTGACTTTC
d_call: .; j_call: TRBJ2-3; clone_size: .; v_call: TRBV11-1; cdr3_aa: CASSIFSGTSTDTQYF; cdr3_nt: TGTGCCAGCAGCATCTTCTCCGGGACTAGCACAGATACGCAGTATTTT
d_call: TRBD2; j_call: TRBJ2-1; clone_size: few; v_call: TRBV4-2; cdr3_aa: CASSQTTSQANEQFF; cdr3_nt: TGTGCCAGCAGCCAAACGACTAGCCAAGCCAATGAGCAGTTCTTC
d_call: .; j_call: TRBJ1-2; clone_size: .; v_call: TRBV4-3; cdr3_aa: CASSRTGYYGYTF; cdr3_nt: TGCGCCAGCAGTCGAACAGGGTACTATGGCTACACCTTC
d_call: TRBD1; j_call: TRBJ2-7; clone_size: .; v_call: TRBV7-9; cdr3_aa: CASSLRGDREYF; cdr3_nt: TGTGCCAGCAGCTTAAGGGGGGACAGGGAGTACTTC
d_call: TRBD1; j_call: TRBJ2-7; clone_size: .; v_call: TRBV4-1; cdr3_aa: CASSHFPQGAAYEQYF; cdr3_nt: TGCGCCAGCAGCCATTTTCCCCAGGGGGCGGCCTACGAGCAGTACTTC
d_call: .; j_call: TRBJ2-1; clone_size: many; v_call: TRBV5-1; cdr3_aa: CASSLDGNSYNEQFF; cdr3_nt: TGCGCCAGCAGCTTAGATGGTAACTCCTACAATGAGCAGTTCTTC
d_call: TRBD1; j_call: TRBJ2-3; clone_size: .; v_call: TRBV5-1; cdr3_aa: CASSLAGQGVADTQYF; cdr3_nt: TGCGCCAGCAGCTTGGCCGGGCAGGGGGTAGCAGATACGCAGTATTTT
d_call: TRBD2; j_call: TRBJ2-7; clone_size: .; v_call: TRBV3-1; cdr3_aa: CASRDQGAGEQYF; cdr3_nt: TGTGCCAGCAGAGACCAGGGAGCGGGGGAGCAGTACTTC
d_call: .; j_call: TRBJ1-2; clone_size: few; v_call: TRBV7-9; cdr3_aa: CASSLGTGAYLYGYTF; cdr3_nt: TGTGCCAGCAGCTTAGGAACCGGGGCCTACCTTTATGGCTACACCTTC
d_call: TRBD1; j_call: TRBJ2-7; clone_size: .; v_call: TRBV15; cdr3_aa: CATSVQGAGEQYF; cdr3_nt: TGTGCCACCAGCGTACAGGGGGCCGGGGAGCAGTACTTC
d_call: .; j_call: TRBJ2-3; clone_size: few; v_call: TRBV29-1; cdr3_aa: CSVVLLSSAYTDTQYF; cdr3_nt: TGCAGCGTTGTTTTATTGAGTAGCGCGTACACAGATACGCAGTATTTT
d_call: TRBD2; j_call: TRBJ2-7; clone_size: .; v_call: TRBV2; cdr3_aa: CASTPRLPGLAGTTYEQYF; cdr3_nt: TGTGCCAGCACCCCGCGGTTGCCGGGACTAGCGGGAACTACCTACGAGCAGTACTTC
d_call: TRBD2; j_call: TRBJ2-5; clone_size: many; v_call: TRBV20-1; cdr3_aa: CSANIPTSGSKETQYF; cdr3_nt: TGCAGTGCTAATATACCGACTAGCGGGAGTAAGGAGACCCAGTACTTC
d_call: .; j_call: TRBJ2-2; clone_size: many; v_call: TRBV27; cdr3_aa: CASSSISRTGVTGELFF; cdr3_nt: TGTGCCAGCAGTTCCATATCCCGAACAGGAGTCACCGGGGAGCTGTTTTTT
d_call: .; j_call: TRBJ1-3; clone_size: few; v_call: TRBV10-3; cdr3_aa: CAISPPQRVNTIYF; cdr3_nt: TGTGCCATCAGCCCCCCCCAGCGTGTAAACACCATATATTTT
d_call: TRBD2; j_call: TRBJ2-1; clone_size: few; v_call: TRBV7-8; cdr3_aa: CASTLGPGLAGESSYNEQFF; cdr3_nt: TGTGCCAGCACCCTGGGACCGGGACTAGCGGGGGAGAGCTCCTACAATGAGCAGTTCTTC
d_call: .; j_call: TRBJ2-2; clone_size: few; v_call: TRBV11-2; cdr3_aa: CASSLSVTGANTGELFF; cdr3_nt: TGTGCCAGCAGCTTATCCGTGACAGGAGCGAACACCGGGGAGCTGTTTTTT
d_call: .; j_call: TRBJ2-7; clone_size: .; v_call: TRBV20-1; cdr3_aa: CSAGWGAGSYEQYF; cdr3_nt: TGCAGTGCGGGGTGGGGGGCAGGGTCCTACGAGCAGTACTTC
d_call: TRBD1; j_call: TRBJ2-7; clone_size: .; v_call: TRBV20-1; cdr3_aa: CSARPGQLSYEQYF; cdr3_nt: TGCAGTGCTAGACCGGGACAGCTATCCTACGAGCAGTACTTC
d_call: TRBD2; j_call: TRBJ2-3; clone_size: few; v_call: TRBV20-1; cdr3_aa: CSASKLRGDTQYF; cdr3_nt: TGCAGTGCTAGCAAACTGCGGGGGGATACGCAGTATTTT
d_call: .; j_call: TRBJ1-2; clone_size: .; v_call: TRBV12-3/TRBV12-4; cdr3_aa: CASSLASGPGYTF; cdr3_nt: TGTGCCAGCAGTTTAGCTTCGGGGCCTGGCTACACCTTC
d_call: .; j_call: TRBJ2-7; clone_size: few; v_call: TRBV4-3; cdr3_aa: CASSQDFLATYEQYF; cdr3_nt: TGCGCCAGCAGCCAAGATTTTTTAGCGACCTACGAGCAGTACTTC
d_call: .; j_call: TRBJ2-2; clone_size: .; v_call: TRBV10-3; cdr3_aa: CAITATSTGELFF; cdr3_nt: TGTGCCATCACCGCGACGAGTACCGGGGAGCTGTTTTTT
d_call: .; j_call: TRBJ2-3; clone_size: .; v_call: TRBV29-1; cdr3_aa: CSVEIRQTYTDTQYF; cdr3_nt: TGCAGCGTTGAGATTAGGCAGACATACACAGATACGCAGTATTTT
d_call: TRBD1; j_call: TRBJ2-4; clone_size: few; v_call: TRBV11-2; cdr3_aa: CASSLEYGTGGDIQYF; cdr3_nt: TGTGCCAGCAGCTTAGAGTATGGGACAGGGGGAGACATTCAGTACTTC
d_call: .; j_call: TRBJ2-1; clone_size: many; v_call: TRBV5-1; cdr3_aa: CASSSRGGYDNEQFF; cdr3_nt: TGCGCCAGCAGCTCGAGGGGGGGGTATGACAATGAGCAGTTCTTC
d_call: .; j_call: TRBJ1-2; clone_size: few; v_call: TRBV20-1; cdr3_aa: CSATGTLYGYTF; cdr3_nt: TGCAGTGCAACCGGGACACTATATGGCTACACCTTC
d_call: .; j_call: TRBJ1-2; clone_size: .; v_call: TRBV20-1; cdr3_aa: CSAPGGGSNYGYTF; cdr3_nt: TGCAGTGCTCCCGGGGGGGGCTCTAACTATGGCTACACCTTC